A single sample is the source of the 10 T cell receptor beta chains below, sequenced in a study of vaccination effects on CD4 cells after COVID-19. TCRdb's copy holds only in-frame clones and misses some; the assay was immunoSEQ multiplex PCR. Of 68,000 or so clones listed, about four fifths are singletons. Pools of viral peptides were used by the ViraFEST assay to expand antigen-specific CD4+ T cells ahead of sequencing. The culture ran for 9 to 11 days, and then CD4+ T cells were isolated. None of these healthy vaccinees had been infected with SARS-CoV-2 before vaccination. No antigens are known for them. This material consisted of CD4+ T cells from PBMCs cultured with SARS-CoV-2 spike peptides, taken before COVID-19 vaccination. All receptors come from a human donor who received a COVID-19 vaccine.

The chain recombines TRBV6-5 with TRBJ2-7; 8 bases map to TRBD1. Germline-derived CDR1 and CDR2 are MNHEY and SVGAGI. This CDR3 has 14 residues. The V gene end was trimmed by 5 bases and the J gene end by 3 bases; junction bases not matched to a gene: 6. CDR3 DNA: TGTGCCAGCAGTACAGGGGGTGGTCTCTACGAGCAGTACGTC. The encoded protein is CASSTGGGLYEQYV.

The V and J genes are TRBV7-2 and TRBJ2-3, with D perhaps TRBD2 (6 bases). Trimming took 3 bases from V and 2 from J, leaving 15 bases between them. The V gene's germline CDR1 is SGHTA and CDR2 FQGNSA. The CDR3 has 16 residues. CDR3 sequence reads: CASSLSWRGHTDTQYF. As DNA, the CDR3 is TGTGCCAGCAGCTTGAGTTGGCGGGGCCACACAGATACGCAGTATTTT.

This chain joins TRBV20-1 and TRBJ1-2; D not certain. The CDR3 consists of 10 residues. CDR1 and CDR2 (germline): DFQATT, SNEGSKA (reference sequence). Trimming stripped 5 bases from V and 5 bases from J, with 6 bases between. The CDR3 nucleotides read TGCAGTGCTTTGGCTTATGGCTACACCTTC. The encoded protein is CSALAYGYTF.

The V gene is TRBV18, the J gene TRBJ2-2; D not resolved. Trimming removed 3 bases at V and 7 bases at J, with 6 bases between. CDR1 is KGHSH and CDR2 is LQKENI in the germline V gene. The CDR3 spans 12 residues. The CDR3 is CASSPKGGELFF. The DNA of the CDR3 is TGTGCCAGCTCACCGAAGGGCGGGGAGCTGTTTTTT.

On this clone: At one end, the junction sequence differs from germline, possibly due to a read error. This rearrangement joins TRBV4-1 to TRBJ2-1; D remains unclear. The V gene's germline CDR1 is MGHRA and CDR2 YSYEKL. The CDR3 length is 13 residues. CDR3: CAGSNLANNEQFF. DNA for the CDR3: TGCGCCGGCAGCAATTTGGCTAACAATGAGCAGTTCTTC.

The chain couples TRBV11-3 to TRBJ2-1; D might be TRBD1 or TRBD2, each matching 6 bases. CDR3 length: 14 amino acids. V was clipped by 5 bases and J by 1 base, with 9 bases between them. The germline V gene has CDR1 SGHNT and CDR2 YENEEA. CDR3 coding DNA: TGTGCCAGCAGCCCGGGGGCGTCCTACAATGAGCAGTTCTTC. This translates into CASSPGASYNEQFF.

This clone was detected only a few times. The chain uses TRBV28 and TRBJ1-2; D perhaps matches TRBD1 (6 bases). Trimming stripped 2 bases from V and 5 bases from J, with 12 bases between. CDR3 length: 14 residues. CDR1 and CDR2 (germline): MDHEN, SYDVKM. The CDR3 nucleotides are TGTGCCAGCAGTTTAGCCGGGACACCTTATGGCTACACCTTC. Translation gives CASSLAGTPYGYTF.

This chain uses TRBV5-1 with TRBJ2-1; D is uncertain. The CDR3 runs to 15 residues. Trimming cost V 0 bases and J 0 bases, with 7 bases left between them. Germline CDR1 reads SGHRS; CDR2 reads YFSETQ. The CDR3 reads CASSLGALSYNEQFF. CDR3 bases: TGCGCCAGCAGCTTGGGGGCGCTCTCCTACAATGAGCAGTTCTTC. The entire variable domain, with the rest obtained from reference TRBV5-1 and TRBJ2-1, is as follows: KAGVTQTPRYLIKTRGQQVTLSCSPISGHRSVSWYQQTPGQGLQFLFEYFSETQRNKGNFPGRFSGRQFSNSRSEMNVSTLELGDSALYLCASSLGALSYNEQFFGPGTRLTVL.

CDR3 nucleotides: TGTGCCAGTAATTTCAGGGGATTGAACACTGAAGCTTTCTTT. It yields the protein CASNFRGLNTEAFF. The chain carries TRBV19 and TRBJ1-1, with D tentatively TRBD1 (6 bases). The CDR3 covers 14 residues. CDR1 is LNHDA, CDR2 SQIVND, per germline (reference sequence). V was pared by 7 bases and J by 0 bases, with 12 bases between.

This clone was picked up one time. The chain combines TRBV5-1 with TRBJ2-5; a weak D match, TRBD1 (6 bases). This CDR3 comprises 13 residues. Germline loops: CDR1 SGHRS, CDR2 YFSETQ. V lost 7 bases and J 3 bases, leaving 13 bases between the germline ends. The CDR3 loop reads CASGRDIKETQYF. The CDR3 coding sequence is TGCGCCAGCGGCCGGGACATAAAAGAGACCCAGTACTTC.